This T cell receptor (beta chain) was found in a study of graft-versus-host responses after intestinal transplantation. Study context: Among the recipients, all got anti-thymocyte globulin induction and then tacrolimus and steroids for about three years.

A note on this clone: Antigen unknown.

Assay used: immunoSEQ multiplex PCR; TCRdb lists only in-frame clones, some missing. The sample records approximately 130,000 clones, 85% to 95% being singletons. General study points: Allografts from individuals with graft-donor T cell macrochimerism displayed high graft-versus-host to host-versus-graft clonal ratios. The study associated peak circulating GvH clone levels with early post-transplant HvG declines.

Germline V gene sequence: CDR1 SGHRS, CDR2 YFSETQ. V lost 0 bases to trimming and J lost 1 base, with 10 bases between them. This CDR3 contains 15 residues. This chain links TRBV5-1 with TRBJ1-1; D is uncertain. The sequence was obtained from a human donor who received an intestinal transplant. This sample comprised unstimulated CD4+ T cells sorted from spleen or lymph node cells, obtained before intestinal transplant. The CDR3 protein is CASSLVGLPNTEAFF. CDR3 nucleotides: TGCGCCAGCAGCTTGGTCGGTTTACCGAACACTGAAGCTTTCTTT.